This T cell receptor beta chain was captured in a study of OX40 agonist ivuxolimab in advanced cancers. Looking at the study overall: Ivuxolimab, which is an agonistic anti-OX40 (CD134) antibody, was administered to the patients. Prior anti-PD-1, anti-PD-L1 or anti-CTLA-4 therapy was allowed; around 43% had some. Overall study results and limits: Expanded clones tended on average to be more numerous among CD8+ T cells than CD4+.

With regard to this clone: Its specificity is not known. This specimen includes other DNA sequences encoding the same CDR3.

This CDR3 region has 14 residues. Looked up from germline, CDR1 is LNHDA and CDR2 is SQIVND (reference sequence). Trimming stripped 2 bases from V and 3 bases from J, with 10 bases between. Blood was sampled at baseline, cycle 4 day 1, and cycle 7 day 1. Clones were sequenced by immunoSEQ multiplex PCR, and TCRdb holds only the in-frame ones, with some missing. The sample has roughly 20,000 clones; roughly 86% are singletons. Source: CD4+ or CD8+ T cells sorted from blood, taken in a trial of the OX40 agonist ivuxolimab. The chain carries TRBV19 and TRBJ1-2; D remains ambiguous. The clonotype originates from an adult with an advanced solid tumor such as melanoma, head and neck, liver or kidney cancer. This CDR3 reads CASSIRVGDYGYTF. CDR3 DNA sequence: TGTGCCAGTAGTATAAGGGTCGGGGACTATGGCTACACCTTC.